The clone carrying this T cell receptor (beta chain) was counted ten times or more. The data are from a study of identical twins. In TCRdb, the 5' RACE reads were re-called with MiXCR into one record per CDR3 protein. The sample includes 1,800,000 or so distinct CDR3 sequences, around 33% of them seen just once. The germline V and J ends were trimmed by 5 bases and 4 bases, with 9 bases remaining between them. Germline V lookup: CDR1 SGHVS, CDR2 FNYEAQ. The CDR3 loop spans 12 amino acids. The genes are TRBV7-6 and TRBJ2-7; weak D call: TRBD1 (6 bases). Sample: cord blood. The source of this sequence is a newborn girl in good health. The CDR3: CASSMQGYEQYF. For the CDR3, the DNA is TGTGCCAGCAGCATGCAGGGGTACGAGCAGTACTTC.